This T cell receptor beta chain was recovered during a study of cytomegalovirus exposure and HLA in healthy donors. Only one count was recorded for this clone. The V segment lost 2 bases and the J segment 11 bases; nucleotides outside the gene matches: 9. This CDR3 region has 13 residues. Germline values: CDR1 GTSNPN, CDR2 SVGIG (reference sequence). Both 60 Vbeta primers and 13 Jbeta primers went into the PCR. TCRdb keeps only in-frame clones here, not all; method: immunoSEQ multiplex PCR. Among about 73,000 clones, 80% were seen once, and the ten largest hold approximately 1%. This receptor was identified in a male donor in good health and CMV-seronegative. The chain has TRBV30 and TRBJ2-5, with TRBD2 matching 9 bases. Input material: PBMCs. CDR3 bases: TGTGCCTGGAGTAAAGGCGGGAGGGAAGAGCAGTACTTC. Protein: CAWSKGGREEQYF.